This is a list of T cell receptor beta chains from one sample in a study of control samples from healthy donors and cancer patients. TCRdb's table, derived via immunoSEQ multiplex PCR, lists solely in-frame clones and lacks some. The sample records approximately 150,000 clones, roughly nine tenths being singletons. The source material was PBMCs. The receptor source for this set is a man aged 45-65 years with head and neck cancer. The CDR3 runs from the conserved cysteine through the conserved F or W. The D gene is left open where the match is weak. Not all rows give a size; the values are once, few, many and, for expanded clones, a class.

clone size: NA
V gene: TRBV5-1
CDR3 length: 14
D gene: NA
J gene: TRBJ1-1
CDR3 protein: CASTPSNGGTEAFF
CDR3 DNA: TGCGCCAGCACCCCGAGTAATGGGGGCACTGAAGCTTTCTTT

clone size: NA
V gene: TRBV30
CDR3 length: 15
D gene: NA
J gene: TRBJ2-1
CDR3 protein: CAYKRGRLPYNEQFF
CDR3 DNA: TGTGCCTACAAACGGGGGCGCCTCCCCTACAATGAGCAGTTCTTC

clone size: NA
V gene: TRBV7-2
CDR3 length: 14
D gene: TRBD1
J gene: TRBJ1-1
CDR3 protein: CASSANRGRNEAFF
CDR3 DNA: TGTGCCAGCAGCGCGAACAGGGGGCGAAATGAAGCTTTCTTT

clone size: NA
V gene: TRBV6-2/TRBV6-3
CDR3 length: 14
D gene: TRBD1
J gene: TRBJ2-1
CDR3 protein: CASSYGTGFNEQFF
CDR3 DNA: TGTGCCAGCAGTTACGGGACAGGGTTTAATGAGCAGTTCTTC

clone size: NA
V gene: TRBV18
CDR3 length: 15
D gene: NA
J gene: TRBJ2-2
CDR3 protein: CASSPLDKNTGELFF
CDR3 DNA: TGTGCCAGCTCACCATTGGACAAGAACACCGGGGAGCTGTTTTTT

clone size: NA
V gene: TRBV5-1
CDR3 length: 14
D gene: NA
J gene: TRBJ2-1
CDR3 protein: CASSGGQTRNEQFF
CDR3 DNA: TGCGCCAGCAGCGGGGGGCAGACTAGGAATGAGCAGTTCTTC

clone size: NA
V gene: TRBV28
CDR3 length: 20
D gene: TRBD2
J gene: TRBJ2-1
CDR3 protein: CASSLTTLAGVPLYSDEQFF
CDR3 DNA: TGTGCCAGCAGTTTAACCACACTAGCGGGAGTTCCCCTCTACAGCGATGAGCAGTTCTTC

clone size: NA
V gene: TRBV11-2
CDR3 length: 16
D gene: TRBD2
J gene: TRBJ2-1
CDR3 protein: CASSPGLAGAYNEQFF
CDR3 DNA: TGTGCCAGCAGCCCGGGACTAGCGGGAGCCTACAATGAGCAGTTCTTC

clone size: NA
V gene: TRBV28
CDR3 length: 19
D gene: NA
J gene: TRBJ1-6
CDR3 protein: CASSLYSGDSGAYNSPLHF
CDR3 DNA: TGTGCCAGCAGTTTATATTCAGGCGACTCGGGGGCTTATAATTCACCCCTCCACTTT

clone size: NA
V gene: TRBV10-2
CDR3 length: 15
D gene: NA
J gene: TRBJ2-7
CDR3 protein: CASSAAPSPGYEQYF
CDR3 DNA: TGCGCCAGCAGTGCAGCCCCTTCCCCGGGATACGAGCAGTACTTC

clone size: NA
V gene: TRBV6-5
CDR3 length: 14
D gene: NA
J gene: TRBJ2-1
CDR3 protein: CASTGASSYNEQFF
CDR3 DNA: TGTGCCAGCACCGGGGCAAGCTCCTACAATGAGCAGTTCTTC

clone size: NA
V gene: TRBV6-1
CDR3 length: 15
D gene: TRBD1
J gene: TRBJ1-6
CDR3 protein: CASSEVGTGGSPLHF
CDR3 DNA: TGTGCCAGCAGTGAAGTGGGGACAGGGGGTTCACCCCTCCACTTT

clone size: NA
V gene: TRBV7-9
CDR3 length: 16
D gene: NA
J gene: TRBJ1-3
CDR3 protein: CASSSTYPPYGNTIYF
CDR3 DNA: TGTGCCAGCAGCTCCACTTATCCCCCGTATGGAAACACCATATATTTT

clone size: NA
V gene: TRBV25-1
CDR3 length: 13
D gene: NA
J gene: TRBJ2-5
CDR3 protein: CASSEYNLVTQYF
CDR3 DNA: TGTGCCAGCAGTGAATATAATCTAGTGACCCAGTACTTC

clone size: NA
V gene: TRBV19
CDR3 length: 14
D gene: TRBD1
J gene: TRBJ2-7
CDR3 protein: CASSPGQGTYEQYF
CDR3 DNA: TGTGCCAGTAGCCCGGGACAGGGAACCTACGAGCAGTACTTC

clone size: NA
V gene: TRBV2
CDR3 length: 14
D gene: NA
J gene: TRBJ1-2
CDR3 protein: CASSLPQGPYGYTF
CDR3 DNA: TGTGCCAGCAGTCTACCCCAGGGGCCCTATGGCTACACCTTC

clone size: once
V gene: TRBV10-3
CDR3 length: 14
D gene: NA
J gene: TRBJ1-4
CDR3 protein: CAISEGELREKLFF
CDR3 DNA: TGTGCCATCAGTGAAGGGGAATTACGTGAAAAACTGTTTTTT

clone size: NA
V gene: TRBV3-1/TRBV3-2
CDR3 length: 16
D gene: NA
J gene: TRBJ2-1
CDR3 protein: CASSLGAGSAWNEQFF
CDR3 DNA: TGTGCCAGCAGCCTCGGGGCAGGGAGCGCCTGGAATGAGCAGTTCTTC

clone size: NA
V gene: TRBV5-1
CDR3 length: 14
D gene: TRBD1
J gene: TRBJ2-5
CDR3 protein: CASSSGTGEETQYF
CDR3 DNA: TGCGCCAGCAGCTCCGGGACAGGGGAAGAGACCCAGTACTTC

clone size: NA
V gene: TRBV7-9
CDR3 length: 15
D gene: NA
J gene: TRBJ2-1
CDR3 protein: CASSHYRYLYNEQFF
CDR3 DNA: TGTGCCAGCAGCCATTACAGATACCTATACAATGAGCAGTTCTTC

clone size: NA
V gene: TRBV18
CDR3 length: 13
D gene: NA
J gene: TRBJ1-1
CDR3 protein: CASSPIDRAEAFF
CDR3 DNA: TGTGCCAGCTCACCAATTGACCGGGCTGAAGCTTTCTTT

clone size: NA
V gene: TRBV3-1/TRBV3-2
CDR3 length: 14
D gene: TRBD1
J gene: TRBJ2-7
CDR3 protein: CASSLRDSSYEQYF
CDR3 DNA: TGTGCCAGCAGCCTCCGGGACAGCTCCTACGAGCAGTACTTC

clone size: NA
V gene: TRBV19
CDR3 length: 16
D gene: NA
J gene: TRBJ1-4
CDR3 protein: CASSIADPYLGEKLFF
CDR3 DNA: TGTGCCAGTAGTATAGCGGACCCCTACCTCGGTGAAAAACTGTTTTTT

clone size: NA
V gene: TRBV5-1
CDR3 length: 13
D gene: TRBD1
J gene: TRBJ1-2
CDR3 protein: CASSSTGLGGYTF
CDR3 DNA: TGCGCCAGCAGCTCGACAGGGTTGGGAGGCTACACCTTC

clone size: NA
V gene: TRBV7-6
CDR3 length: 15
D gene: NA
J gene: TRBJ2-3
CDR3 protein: CASSLLGGEADTQYF
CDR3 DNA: TGTGCCAGCAGCTTATTAGGGGGAGAGGCAGATACGCAGTATTTT

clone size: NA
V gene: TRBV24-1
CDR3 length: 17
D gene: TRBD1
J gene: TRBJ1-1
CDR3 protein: CATSDFQGVDMNTEAFF
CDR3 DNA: TGTGCCACCAGTGATTTTCAGGGGGTGGACATGAACACTGAAGCTTTCTTT

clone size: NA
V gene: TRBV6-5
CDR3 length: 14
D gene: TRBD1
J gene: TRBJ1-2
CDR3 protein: CASSTGGENYGYTF
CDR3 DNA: TGTGCCAGCAGTACAGGGGGGGAAAACTATGGCTACACCTTC

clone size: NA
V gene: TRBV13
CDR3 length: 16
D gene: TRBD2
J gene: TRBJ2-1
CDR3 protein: CASSLEAGGSYNEQFF
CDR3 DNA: TGTGCCAGCAGCTTAGAAGCGGGGGGGTCTTACAATGAGCAGTTCTTC

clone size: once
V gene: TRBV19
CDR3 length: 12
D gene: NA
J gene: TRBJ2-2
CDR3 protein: CASSVPTGELFF
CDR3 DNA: TGTGCCAGTAGTGTCCCAACCGGGGAGCTGTTTTTT

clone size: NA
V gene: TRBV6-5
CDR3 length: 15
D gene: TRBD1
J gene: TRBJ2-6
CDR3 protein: CATTRTGAGANVLTF
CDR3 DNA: TGTGCCACCACACGAACAGGGGCTGGGGCCAACGTCCTGACTTTC

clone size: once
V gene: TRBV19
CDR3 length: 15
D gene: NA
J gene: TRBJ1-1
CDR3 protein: CASSIGRGGWTEAFF
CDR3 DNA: TGTGCCAGTAGTATAGGGAGAGGGGGTTGGACTGAAGCTTTCTTT

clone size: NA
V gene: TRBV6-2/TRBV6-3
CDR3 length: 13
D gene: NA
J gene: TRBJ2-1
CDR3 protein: CASSYSVYNEQFF
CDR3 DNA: TGTGCCAGCAGTTACAGCGTCTACAATGAGCAGTTCTTC

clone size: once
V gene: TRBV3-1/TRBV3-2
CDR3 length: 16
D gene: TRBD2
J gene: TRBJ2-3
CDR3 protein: CASSQMLAGGSDTQYF
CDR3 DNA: TGTGCCAGCAGCCAAATGCTAGCGGGAGGATCAGATACGCAGTATTTT